This T cell receptor (beta chain) was profiled in a study of T-cell reconstitution after alpha-beta-depleted transplantation in children. General study points: Several patients had high TCRbeta diversity at day 60; it came from surviving recipient T cells and thymic progenitors. Newly produced T cells mostly accounted for T-cell counts and diversity one year post-transplant.

At least ten counts were recorded for this clonotype. The antigen is unknown. Unique molecular identifiers were built into the TCRbeta library. MiXCR, run by TCRdb on the PCR reads, gives a single entry per CDR3 protein. The sample consists of around 270,000 distinct CDR3 sequences, almost 8% of them appearing once. The material was peripheral blood, obtained 360 days after TCRalphabeta/CD19-depleted stem cell transplant. This receptor was obtained from a female patient aged 2-9 years who had a stem cell transplant for Fanconi anemia, so the T cells may come from the graft donor.

Written as DNA, the CDR3 is TGCAGTGCTAGCGGCGGGTCCACTGAAGCTTTCTTT. Amino acid sequence: CSASGGSTEAFF. This sequence joins TRBV20-1 and TRBJ1-1; D remains ambiguous. V was shortened by 3 bases and J by 4 bases, with 9 bases between the two germline ends. The CDR3 runs to 12 residues. CDR1 is DFQATT, CDR2 SNEGSKA, per germline (reference sequence).